One and the same sample provided the 25 T cell receptor beta chains below, sequenced in a study of cytotoxic CD8 clonotypes in ibrutinib-treated CLL. Sequenced by immunoSEQ multiplex PCR; TCRdb stores in-frame clones only, minus some. The sample shows 150,000 to 200,000 clones, 70% to 90% of them seen only once. The specimen was PBMCs, collected at disease progression, from a patient treated with ibrutinib. The source is a human donor with chronic lymphocytic leukemia.

The CDR3 bases are TGTGCCAGCAGTTCAGGGGATACGCAGTATTTT. Its protein product is CASSSGDTQYF. The chain recombines TRBV27 with TRBJ2-3; maybe TRBD1 (5 bases). The CDR3 contains 11 residues. The germline V gene has CDR1 MNHEY and CDR2 SMNVEV (reference sequence). The V end was cut by 4 bases, the J end by 6 bases, with 5 bases between.

The chain is built from TRBV18 and TRBJ1-1; D is unresolved. Germline V gives CDR1 KGHSH, CDR2 LQKENI. The CDR3 consists of 14 residues. V shed 3 bases and J shed 8 bases, with 16 bases lying between them. CDR3 bases: TGTGCCAGCTCACCGTTAAGGGATTCGGACGAAGCTTTCTTT. Translating gives CASSPLRDSDEAFF.

This clone was detected only a few times. The rearrangement uses TRBV11-2 and TRBJ2-4; 9 nucleotides agree with TRBD2. The CDR3 contains 14 residues. With 4 bases clipped from V and 9 bases from J, the junction kept 7 bases outside the gene matches. CDR1 is SGHAT and CDR2 is FQNNGV in the germline V gene. The CDR3 here is CASSSSLAGPIQYF. The CDR3 coding sequence is TGTGCCAGCAGCTCTAGCCTAGCGGGACCCATTCAGTACTTC.

The chain links TRBV27 to TRBJ2-7; D not resolved. The V and J ends lost 6 bases and 0 bases respectively, with 6 bases between them. The CDR3 spans 12 residues. Per germline, CDR1 MNHEY and CDR2 SMNVEV (reference sequence). CDR3 coding DNA: TGTGCCAGCAGCCCCAGCTCCTACGAGCAGTACTTC. It translates to CASSPSSYEQYF.

The chain has TRBV25-1 and TRBJ1-2; 7 nucleotides match TRBD1. Germline values: CDR1 MGHDK, CDR2 SYGVNS. This CDR3 is built from 14 residues. The trim removed 7 bases at V and 5 bases at J, leaving 10 bases unmatched. As DNA, the CDR3 is TGTGCCAGCAAGTCTCAGACAGGGAATTATGGCTACACCTTC. Encoded protein: CASKSQTGNYGYTF.

The rearrangement joins TRBV5-1 to TRBJ2-1; a possible D gene is TRBD1 (6 bases). The CDR3 consists of 11 residues. The germline V gene has CDR1 SGHRS and CDR2 YFSETQ. Deletions cut 2 bases from V and 13 bases from J, with 10 bases between. The CDR3 DNA reads TGCGCCAGCAGCTTAACCGGGACACAGTTCTTC. Its translation is CASSLTGTQFF.

The chain joins TRBV6-1 to TRBJ2-1; D remains unclear. CDR1 MNHNS and CDR2 SASEGT come from the germline V gene. The CDR3 spans 11 residues. V dropped 2 bases and J dropped 5 bases, with 1 base sitting between them. CDR3 nucleotides: TGTGCCAGCAGTGAAAACAATGAGCAGTTCTTC. This gives the protein CASSENNEQFF.

The rearrangement joins TRBV23-1 to TRBJ2-7, with D possibly being TRBD1 or TRBD2 (6 bases each). TRBV23-1 is classed as an ORF, of uncertain function. The CDR3 is 15 amino acids. The V gene lost 8 bases and the J gene lost 1 base, with 18 bases spanning the gap. The CDR3 protein is CASCRKWGASYEQYF. As DNA, the CDR3 is TGCGCCAGCTGTCGAAAGTGGGGGGCGTCCTACGAGCAGTACTTC.

CDR3 protein: CASSFNDNLGEKLFF. CDR3 coding DNA: TGTGCCAGCAGCTTCAATGACAATCTCGGTGAAAAACTGTTTTTT. The V and J genes are TRBV5-6 and TRBJ1-4; D unresolved. CDR1 is SGHDT, CDR2 YYEEEE, per germline. V was cut by 2 bases and J by 7 bases, with 15 bases left in between. The CDR3 is made up of 15 amino acids.

V and J are TRBV28 and TRBJ1-5; D gene ambiguous. CDR1 and CDR2 (germline): MDHEN, SYDVKM. V was pared by 10 bases and J by 4 bases, with 11 bases between. The CDR3 extends over 12 amino acids. The CDR3 protein is CATRERNQPQHF. CDR3 coding DNA: TGTGCCACTAGAGAGCGGAATCAGCCCCAGCATTTT. Complete variable domain (other parts from reference TRBV28 and TRBJ1-5): DVKVTQSSRYLVKRTGEKVFLECVQDMDHENMFWYRQDPGLGLRLIYFSYDVKMKEKGDIPEGYSVSREKKERFSLILESASTNQTSMYLCATRERNQPQHFGDGTRLSIL.

The chain employs TRBV5-6 and TRBJ2-3; D uncertain. The CDR3 has 15 amino acids. CDR1 is SGHDT and CDR2 is YYEEEE in the germline V gene. V shed 1 base and J shed 0 bases, with 9 bases lying between them. This chain's CDR3 is CASSLYAASTDTQYF. For the CDR3, the DNA is TGTGCCAGCAGCTTGTACGCGGCTAGCACAGATACGCAGTATTTT.

This sequence joins TRBV28 and TRBJ1-3; TRBD1 aligns across 7 bases. The germline V gene has CDR1 MDHEN and CDR2 SYDVKM. The CDR3 has 16 residues. V gave up 2 bases and J gave up 1 base; unmatched junction bases: 5. CDR3 DNA: TGTGCCAGCAGTTTACCCACGACAGGGTCTGGAAACACCATATATTTT. It translates to CASSLPTTGSGNTIYF. The full variable domain, its missing parts supplied by reference TRBV28 and TRBJ1-3, is DVKVTQSSRYLVKRTGEKVFLECVQDMDHENMFWYRQDPGLGLRLIYFSYDVKMKEKGDIPEGYSVSREKKERFSLILESASTNQTSMYLCASSLPTTGSGNTIYFGEGSWLTVV.

The J gene is TRBJ2-1, the V gene TRBV9, with 11 positions matching TRBD2. This CDR3 region has 16 residues. CDR1 is SGDLS, CDR2 YYNGEE, per germline. With 3 bases clipped from V and 0 bases from J, the junction kept 2 bases outside the gene matches. The CDR3 region has the DNA TGTGCCAGCAGCGGAACTAGCGGGAGCTCCTACAATGAGCAGTTCTTC. Its translation: CASSGTSGSSYNEQFF.

The chain carries TRBV6-1 and TRBJ2-1; D is unclear. This CDR3 is 10 amino acids long. Germline CDR1 is MNHNS and CDR2 is SASEGT. V lost 8 bases, J lost 7 bases, and 6 bases lay in between. CDR3 in DNA: TGTGCCAGCGCGACAAATGAGCAGTTCTTC. This encodes CASATNEQFF.

The chain couples TRBV7-9 to TRBJ1-4, with TRBD1 as a possible D gene (5 bases). Trimming cost V 5 bases and J 8 bases, with 15 bases left between them. The length of the CDR3 is 14 residues. The germline CDR1 and CDR2 sequences are SEHNR and FQNEAQ (reference sequence). The CDR3 sequence is CASSLQGPLEKLFF. The CDR3 DNA reads as TGTGCCAGCAGCCTCCAGGGTCCGTTAGAAAAACTGTTTTTT. Complete variable domain (other parts from reference TRBV7-9 and TRBJ1-4): DTGVSQNPRHKITKRGQNVTFRCDPISEHNRLYWYRQTLGQGPEFLTYFQNEAQLEKSRLLSDRFSAERPKGSFSTLEIQRTEQGDSAMYLCASSLQGPLEKLFFGSGTQLSVL.

The chain has TRBV27 and TRBJ2-7; D is perhaps TRBD2 (5 bases). Germline V gives CDR1 MNHEY, CDR2 SMNVEV (reference sequence). This CDR3 is 15 amino acids long. The V and J ends lost 3 bases and 0 bases respectively, with 12 bases between them. CDR3 in DNA: TGTGCCAGCAGTTTCCGGGGTTCGCCCTCCTACGAGCAGTACTTC. This translates into CASSFRGSPSYEQYF.

The chain employs TRBV9 and TRBJ2-1; 10 bases are a match to TRBD2. The germline gives CDR1 SGDLS, CDR2 YYNGEE. This CDR3 comprises 17 residues. V was pared by 7 bases and J by 1 base, with 11 bases of the junction left unmatched. The CDR3, as DNA: TGTGCCAGCGGTTCAAGGGCTAGCGGGAGTTCCTACAATGAGCAGTTCTTC. This translates into CASGSRASGSSYNEQFF.

This clone was seen a few times. The chain couples TRBV5-4 to TRBJ2-1, with 13 bases that match TRBD2. Trimming took 5 bases from V and 9 from J; bases not matched to a gene: 11. Germline CDR1 is SGHNT and CDR2 is YYREEE (reference sequence). The CDR3 covers 16 residues. DNA for the CDR3: TGTGCCAGCAGGTCGGGACTAGCGGGAAGAGGGGGTGAGCAGTTCTTC. This sequence encodes CASRSGLAGRGGEQFF.

This chain joins TRBV28 and TRBJ2-1; 12 nucleotides match TRBD2. The ends lost 5 bases at V and 8 bases at J; junction bases unmatched: 10. This CDR3 contains 16 residues. CDR1 and CDR2 from the germline V gene are MDHEN and SYDVKM. CDR3 protein: CASSRATSGSFHEQFF. DNA for the CDR3: TGTGCCAGCAGTAGAGCGACTAGCGGGAGTTTCCATGAGCAGTTCTTC.

The CDR3 spells CASNEGGARTEAFF. Written as DNA, the CDR3 is TGTGCCAGCAACGAAGGGGGGGCGCGAACTGAAGCTTTCTTT. The V and J genes are TRBV2 and TRBJ1-1, with a weak D call TRBD1 (6 bases). The CDR3 is made up of 14 amino acids. V was pared by 7 bases and J by 5 bases, with 17 bases between. The V gene's germline CDR1 is SNHLY and CDR2 FYNNEI.

The rearrangement uses TRBV9 and TRBJ2-2; possible D gene TRBD1, 5 bases. The germline V gene encodes CDR1 SGDLS and CDR2 YYNGEE. The germline V and J ends were trimmed by 3 bases and 6 bases, with 12 bases remaining between them. The CDR3 consists of 14 residues. CDR3 DNA: TGTGCCAGCAGCGGCAGGGTTTTGGCCGGGGAGCTGTTTTTT. It specifies CASSGRVLAGELFF. Supplemented by reference TRBV9 and TRBJ2-2, the full variable domain reads DSGVTQTPKHLITATGQRVTLRCSPRSGDLSVYWYQQSLDQGLQFLIQYYNGEERAKGNILERFSAQQFPDLHSELNLSSLELGDSALYFCASSGRVLAGELFFGEGSRLTVL.

This chain links TRBV7-2 with TRBJ2-7, with 8 bases lining up with TRBD1. Losses at the gene ends were 5 bases for V and 1 base for J; bases not matched to a gene: 7. The germline V gene encodes CDR1 SGHTA and CDR2 FQGNSA. The CDR3 extends over 15 amino acids. CDR3: CASSQGTGPSYEQYF. CDR3 nucleotide sequence: TGTGCCAGCAGCCAAGGGACAGGACCATCCTACGAGCAGTACTTC.

This clone was detected once. This chain joins TRBV9 and TRBJ1-1; D not certain. Germline V gene lookup returns CDR1 SGDLS and CDR2 YYNGEE. This CDR3 comprises 14 residues. V was shortened by 3 bases and J by 1 base, with 10 bases between the two germline ends. The CDR3 DNA is TGTGCCAGCAGCGCAGCACCGTCGAACACTGAAGCTTTCTTT. Translation: CASSAAPSNTEAFF.

The V call is TRBV6-4, the J call TRBJ1-4; D remains ambiguous. Germline CDR1 reads MRHNA; CDR2 reads SNTAGT. CDR3 length: 14 amino acids. Trimming took off 2 bases at V and 8 bases at J, with 12 bases between the two ends. CDR3 DNA: TGTGCCAGCAGTGACGACATGCCGGGGGAAAAACTGTTTTTT. Amino acid sequence: CASSDDMPGEKLFF.

DNA of the CDR3: TGTGCCAGCAGCTTAGGAGACAGGGTGGGTGAGCAGTACTTC. This translates into CASSLGDRVGEQYF. The gene calls are TRBV7-8 and TRBJ2-7; the match to TRBD1 covers 7 bases. Germline loops: CDR1 SGHVS, CDR2 FQNEAQ. The CDR3 runs 14 residues. The V gene end was trimmed by 1 base and the J gene end by 7 bases; junction bases not matched to a gene: 7. The whole variable domain, remainder taken from reference TRBV7-8 and TRBJ2-7, is GAGVSQSPRYKVAKRGQDVALRCDPISGHVSLFWYQQALGQGPEFLTYFQNEAQLDKSGLPSDRFFAERPEGSVSTLKIQRTQQEDSAVYLCASSLGDRVGEQYFGPGTRLTVT.